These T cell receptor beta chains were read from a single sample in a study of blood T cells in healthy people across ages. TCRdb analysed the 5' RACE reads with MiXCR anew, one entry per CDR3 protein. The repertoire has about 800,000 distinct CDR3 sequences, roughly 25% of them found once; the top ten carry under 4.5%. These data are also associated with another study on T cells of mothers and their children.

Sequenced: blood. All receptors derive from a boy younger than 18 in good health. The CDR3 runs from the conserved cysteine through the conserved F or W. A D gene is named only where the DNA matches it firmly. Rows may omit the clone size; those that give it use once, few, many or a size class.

cdr3_nt: TGTGCCAGTAGTATGGGAGCCGGGGGGGCCTATCAGCCCCAGCATTTT
cdr3_aa: CASSMGAGGAYQPQHF
v_call: TRBV19
clone_size: -
d_call: -
j_call: TRBJ1-5

cdr3_nt: TGTGCCAGCGGACCTTTCTACCAAGAGACCCAGTACTTC
cdr3_aa: CASGPFYQETQYF
v_call: TRBV28
clone_size: -
d_call: -
j_call: TRBJ2-5

cdr3_nt: TGTGCCAGCAGGGGGGCACTAGGATTCATCGAGCAGTACTTC
cdr3_aa: CASRGALGFIEQYF
v_call: TRBV27
clone_size: -
d_call: -
j_call: TRBJ2-7

cdr3_nt: TGTGCCAGCTCACCAGCGGACAACGCTAATGAAAAGCTGTTTTTT
cdr3_aa: CASSPADNANEKLFF
v_call: TRBV18
clone_size: -
d_call: -
j_call: TRBJ1-4

cdr3_nt: TGCGCCAGCAGCTTGCTAGGGGGGATTAACAATCAGCCCCAGCATTTT
cdr3_aa: CASSLLGGINNQPQHF
v_call: TRBV5-1
clone_size: -
d_call: -
j_call: TRBJ1-5

cdr3_nt: TGCAGTGCTATGGAAACTAGCACAGATCCGCAGTATTTT
cdr3_aa: CSAMETSTDPQYF
v_call: TRBV20-1
clone_size: -
d_call: -
j_call: TRBJ2-3

cdr3_nt: TGTGCCAGCAGTGGGACAGGGGAAGGCTACACCTTC
cdr3_aa: CASSGTGEGYTF
v_call: TRBV12-3/TRBV12-4
clone_size: -
d_call: TRBD1
j_call: TRBJ1-2

cdr3_nt: TGTGCCAGCAGTTACTCGATACAGGGGGCGAACGGGGAGCTGTTTTTT
cdr3_aa: CASSYSIQGANGELFF
v_call: TRBV6-5
clone_size: few
d_call: TRBD1
j_call: TRBJ2-2

cdr3_nt: TGTGCCAGCAGTTCCGACGGGGGGTGGGGTGAGACCCAGTACTTC
cdr3_aa: CASSSDGGWGETQYF
v_call: TRBV27
clone_size: few
d_call: TRBD2
j_call: TRBJ2-5

cdr3_nt: TGTGCCAGCAGCGTAGCCAGGGGGGAGACCCAGTACTTC
cdr3_aa: CASSVARGETQYF
v_call: TRBV9
clone_size: -
d_call: TRBD1
j_call: TRBJ2-5

cdr3_nt: TGCGCCAGCAGCCAAATGGACAGGGCTCGGGGGACCCAGTACTTC
cdr3_aa: CASSQMDRARGTQYF
v_call: TRBV4-1
clone_size: few
d_call: TRBD1
j_call: TRBJ2-5

cdr3_nt: TGTGCCAGCAGCATTACAGGGGGGCGTCAGCCCCAGCATTTT
cdr3_aa: CASSITGGRQPQHF
v_call: TRBV7-9
clone_size: -
d_call: TRBD1
j_call: TRBJ1-5

cdr3_nt: TGTGCCAGCAGTCAGCGGGAGGCGGTAGGCACAGATACGCAGTATTTT
cdr3_aa: CASSQREAVGTDTQYF
v_call: TRBV2
clone_size: -
d_call: TRBD2
j_call: TRBJ2-3